This T cell receptor (beta chain) was observed in a study of OX40 agonist ivuxolimab in advanced cancers. Study details: In this trial design, patients received ivuxolimab intravenously at 0.01 to 10 mg/kg every 2 weeks. Of the participants, approximately 40% had some prior anti-PD-1, anti-PD-L1 or anti-CTLA-4 therapy, which was allowed.

Produced via immunoSEQ multiplex PCR; TCRdb's table is partial and in-frame only. The sample gives about 34,000 clones, roughly 80% of which show up once; about 2.5% is in the top ten. Details on this clone: Its antigen is unidentified.

General study points: On average, a greater number of expanded clones characterised CD8+ T cells relative to CD4+. At doses 0.1 to 3.0 mg/kg, CD4+ and CD8+ clones expanded.

Germline V CDR1 and CDR2: SGHNT, YYREEE (reference sequence). CDR3 length equals 17 residues. Trimming shortened V by 2 bases and J by 0 bases, and 17 bases separated the two germline ends. Sequenced here: CD4+ or CD8+ T cells sorted from blood, sampled in a trial of the OX40 agonist ivuxolimab. The sequence came from an adult with an advanced solid tumor such as melanoma, head and neck, liver or kidney cancer. The chain combines TRBV5-4 with TRBJ1-1; tentative D call: TRBD1 (6 bases). DNA of the CDR3: TGTGCCAGCAGCTTTCCGGTTACAGGGTTACTGAACACTGAAGCTTTCTTT. Translation: CASSFPVTGLLNTEAFF.